This T cell receptor (beta chain) was profiled in a study of T cell responses to AZD1222 COVID-19 vaccine. As for the study in general: Some second doses came at about 4 weeks and others at about 12 weeks; these were pooled. Study outcomes and limitations: Clonal diversity was possibly underestimated, and the donors were mostly white British, with more females. Repertoires were obtained solely post-peak T cell response. Reports indicate that nearly half of spike-specific TCRs are directed at unmutated variant regions.

In regard to this clone: Its antigen is undetermined.

Data came from immunoSEQ multiplex PCR; TCRdb stores just in-frame clones and leaves some out. The data contain around 150,000 clones, 90% to 95% of them singletons. Germline values: CDR1 SGHTA, CDR2 FQGNSA. The length of the CDR3 is 13 residues. V was cut by 5 bases and J by 4 bases, with 11 bases left in between. The TCR comes from an adult in good health. This sample comprised peripheral blood, obtained on day 0 of AZD1222 vaccination. J is TRBJ2-5 and V is TRBV7-2; D gene uncertain. CDR3 region: CASSASPGETQYF. The CDR3 region has the DNA TGTGCCAGCAGCGCGAGCCCGGGAGAGACCCAGTACTTC.